This record looks at one TCR beta chain sequence and its context. What it binds is not known. The data stem from a study of T cells and Merkel cell carcinoma outcomes. Study-wide results and caveats: Repertoire plus T-cell density reportedly predicted Merkel cell carcinoma outcomes.

The CDR3 has 13 amino acids. With 7 bases clipped from V and 3 bases from J, the junction kept 5 bases outside the gene matches. Germline V gene data show CDR1 as SNHLY and CDR2 as FYNNEI. Method: immunoSEQ multiplex PCR; TCRdb's copy keeps in-frame clones and lacks some. The sample shows about 5,000 clones, around 83% of them seen only once. The sequenced sample was tumor tissue from Merkel cell carcinoma. This TCR derives from a human donor with Merkel cell carcinoma. V is TRBV2 and J is TRBJ1-2, with TRBD1 identical over 7 bases. Here the CDR3 reads CASTRDSHYGYTF. CDR3 nucleotides: TGTGCCAGCACCCGGGACAGCCACTATGGCTACACCTTC.